These T cell receptor beta chains were read from a single sample in a study of blood T cell repertoires in COVID-19. Profiling relied on immunoSEQ multiplex PCR, and the TCRdb table lists in-frame clones only, not all of them. The profile shows around 290,000 clones, about 89% of them singletons. The sample taken for sequencing was PBMCs or T cells enriched from blood (not recorded which). These receptors all come from a woman in her late teens or twenties who had recovered from COVID-19. Both conserved end residues are part of each CDR3. Fields, in order: D gene, V gene, clone size, CDR3 length, J gene, CDR3 protein, CDR3 DNA. A D gene is named only where the DNA matches it firmly. Not all rows give a size; the values are once, few, many and, for expanded clones, a class.

TRBD2	TRBV12-5	.	17	TRBJ2-1	CASGLVRRTSDPNEQFF	TGTGCTAGTGGTTTGGTACGGAGGACTAGCGACCCCAATGAGCAGTTCTTC
.	TRBV6-5	.	14	TRBJ2-3	CASRGRLSTDTQYF	TGTGCCAGCAGGGGGCGCCTAAGCACAGATACGCAGTATTTT
.	TRBV5-3	.	15	TRBJ2-1	CARSPGRPVYNEQFF	TGTGCCAGATCCCCGGGGAGACCCGTCTACAATGAGCAGTTCTTC
.	TRBV9	once	14	TRBJ1-6	CASSVGGRGSPLHF	TGTGCCAGCAGCGTAGGGGGAAGGGGTTCACCCCTCCACTTT
.	TRBV30	once	17	TRBJ1-5	CAWSVQGTARSNQPQHF	TGTGCCTGGAGTGTCCAGGGAACGGCTCGTAGCAATCAGCCCCAGCATTTT
TRBD1	TRBV9	.	15	TRBJ1-1	CASSASLQGASEAFF	TGTGCCAGCAGCGCCTCACTACAGGGGGCATCTGAAGCTTTCTTT
.	TRBV10-3	.	14	TRBJ1-2	CAITEEAQNYGYTF	TGTGCCATCACGGAGGAAGCACAAAACTATGGCTACACCTTC
TRBD1	TRBV14	.	13	TRBJ1-2	CASSPTGIGGYTF	TGTGCCAGCAGCCCGACAGGGATCGGTGGCTACACCTTC
.	TRBV10-2	.	11	TRBJ2-7	CASSGAYEQYF	TGCGCCAGCAGTGGCGCTTACGAGCAGTACTTC
.	TRBV21-1	.	17	TRBJ2-7	CASSKAGRGPTPAEQYF	TGTGCCAGCAGCAAAGCAGGGAGGGGTCCCACGCCGGCCGAGCAGTACTTC
TRBD2	TRBV5-1	.	16	TRBJ2-7	CASSLYAGTSGYEQYF	TGCGCCAGCAGCTTGTACGCCGGGACTAGCGGGTACGAGCAGTACTTC
TRBD2	TRBV7-9	.	15	TRBJ2-5	CASSLKRGARETQYF	TGTGCCAGCAGTTTGAAGCGGGGGGCGAGGGAGACCCAGTACTTC
.	TRBV29-1	.	8	TRBJ1-1	CSGGVAFF	TGCAGCGGTGGAGTAGCTTTCTTT
.	TRBV19	.	14	TRBJ2-7	CASSTRDKYYEQYF	TGTGCCAGTAGTACCCGGGACAAGTACTACGAGCAGTACTTC
TRBD1	TRBV7-2	.	15	TRBJ2-7	CASSFWTGEAYEQYF	TGTGCCAGCAGCTTCTGGACAGGGGAGGCCTACGAGCAGTACTTC
.	TRBV29-1	.	15	TRBJ1-2	CSVRDGGMSNYGYTF	TGCAGCGTCCGGGACGGGGGGATGTCAAACTATGGCTACACCTTC
.	TRBV2	.	15	TRBJ1-6	CASSKDRPLNSPLHF	TGTGCCAGCAGTAAGGACAGACCCCTTAATTCACCCCTCCACTTT
.	TRBV11-3	.	12	TRBJ2-7	CASSTNGYEQYF	TGTGCCAGCAGCACTAACGGCTACGAGCAGTACTTC
.	TRBV7-9	.	15	TRBJ2-3	CASSPQTNHTDTQYF	TGTGCCAGCAGCCCTCAGACTAACCACACAGATACGCAGTATTTT
TRBD2	TRBV6-4	once	15	TRBJ2-7	CASSDPGGGIYEQYF	TGTGCCAGCAGTGACCCCGGGGGAGGGATCTACGAGCAGTACTTC
.	TRBV7-9	.	15	TRBJ2-3	CASSPSGASTDTQYF	TGTGCCAGCAGCCCCTCGGGAGCGAGCACAGATACGCAGTATTTT
.	TRBV14	.	15	TRBJ2-3	CASSQEGSITDTQYF	TGTGCCAGCAGCCAAGAGGGCTCCATCACAGATACGCAGTATTTT
.	TRBV6-5	.	15	TRBJ2-3	CASSSRTRSTDTQYF	TGTGCCAGCAGTTCCAGGACACGCAGCACAGATACGCAGTATTTT
.	TRBV10-3	.	15	TRBJ1-5	CAISERGGTDQPQHF	TGTGCCATCAGTGAGAGGGGAGGCACAGATCAGCCCCAGCATTTT
TRBD1	TRBV5-1	.	15	TRBJ1-4	CASSDRTGSHEKLFF	TGCGCCAGCAGCGACCGGACAGGTTCTCATGAAAAACTGTTTTTT
TRBD1	TRBV11-3	.	15	TRBJ2-5	CASSDRDRGQETQYF	TGTGCCAGCAGCGACCGGGACAGGGGGCAAGAGACCCAGTACTTC
TRBD1	TRBV20-1	.	11	TRBJ1-4	CSAGTAEKLFF	TGCAGTGCCGGGACAGCCGAAAAACTGTTTTTT
.	TRBV25-1	.	12	TRBJ1-2	CASSDTSYGYTF	TGTGCCAGCAGTGATACTAGCTATGGCTACACCTTC
.	TRBV6-5	.	15	TRBJ1-5	CATSRAPDSNQPQHF	TGTGCCACGTCGCGGGCGCCGGATAGCAATCAGCCCCAGCATTTT
.	TRBV7-9	.	13	TRBJ2-4	CASSPPGSNIQYF	TGTGCCAGCAGCCCGCCCGGGTCGAACATTCAGTACTTC
.	TRBV29-1	.	13	TRBJ1-1	CSGRWTAFHEAFF	TGCAGCGGCCGGTGGACAGCCTTTCATGAAGCTTTCTTT
TRBD1	TRBV4-3	.	15	TRBJ2-1	CASSWSGTGNYEQFF	TGCGCCAGCAGCTGGAGCGGGACAGGGAATTATGAGCAGTTCTTC
.	TRBV19	few	13	TRBJ1-5	CASRNYSNQPQHF	TGTGCCAGTAGGAACTATAGCAATCAGCCCCAGCATTTT
TRBD1	TRBV19	.	16	TRBJ1-1	CASTGPRGTGSTEAFF	TGTGCCAGTACGGGACCAAGGGGGACAGGTTCCACTGAAGCTTTCTTT
.	TRBV3-1/TRBV3-2	.	12	TRBJ2-1	CASSQDTLEQFF	TGTGCCAGCAGCCAGGACACCTTAGAGCAGTTCTTC
TRBD1	TRBV4-2	.	16	TRBJ1-4	CASSPDRGETNEKLFF	TGTGCCAGCAGCCCGGACAGGGGGGAAACTAATGAAAAACTGTTTTTT
.	TRBV28	.	18	TRBJ2-2	CASRASPLAGFNTGELFF	TGTGCCAGCAGGGCATCCCCTCTCGCGGGTTTTAACACCGGGGAGCTGTTTTTT
.	TRBV27	.	16	TRBJ1-5	CASSLVGGSGNQPQHF	TGTGCCAGCAGTTTAGTCGGGGGATCGGGCAATCAGCCCCAGCATTTT
.	TRBV29-1	.	12	TRBJ1-2	CSARTDYYGYTF	TGCAGCGCACGGACAGACTACTATGGCTACACCTTC
TRBD2	TRBV6-6	.	19	TRBJ2-1	CASSPYLPSAGGGIDEQFF	TGTGCCAGCAGTCCCTATCTCCCGTCAGCGGGGGGGGGTATTGATGAGCAGTTCTTC
TRBD1	TRBV5-1	.	15	TRBJ2-7	CASSSTGTGKNEQYF	TGCGCCAGCAGCTCCACCGGGACAGGGAAGAACGAGCAGTACTTC
TRBD1	TRBV25-1	once	11	TRBJ1-1	CASRDRGQAFF	TGTGCCAGCAGGGACAGGGGCCAAGCTTTCTTT
TRBD2	TRBV10-3	.	14	TRBJ2-3	CAIRRGGGTDTQYF	TGTGCCATCAGGCGGGGGGGCGGCACAGATACGCAGTATTTT
.	TRBV30	.	13	TRBJ1-5	CAWSVGSNQPQHF	TGTGCCTGGAGTGTCGGTAGCAATCAGCCCCAGCATTTT
.	TRBV6-5	.	12	TRBJ2-2	CASTRGTGELFF	TGTGCCAGCACCAGGGGAACCGGGGAGCTGTTTTTT
TRBD2	TRBV5-4	.	16	TRBJ2-3	CASSILAGVSTDTQYF	TGTGCCAGCAGCATTTTAGCGGGTGTTAGCACAGATACGCAGTATTTT
TRBD2	TRBV4-3	once	17	TRBJ2-1	CASSQDGLAGRANEQFF	TGCGCCAGCAGCCAAGATGGACTAGCGGGCCGGGCAAATGAGCAGTTCTTC
.	TRBV14	.	16	TRBJ2-1	CASRQGGARAYNEQFF	TGTGCCAGCAGGCAAGGCGGGGCTCGAGCCTACAATGAGCAGTTCTTC
TRBD1	TRBV11-3	.	18	TRBJ1-4	CASSSDRVSNMTNEKLFF	TGTGCCAGCAGCTCGGACAGGGTCAGTAATATGACTAATGAAAAACTGTTTTTT
TRBD1	TRBV7-9	.	14	TRBJ2-1	CASSSGTGDNEQFF	TGTGCCAGCAGCTCGGGGACAGGCGACAATGAGCAGTTCTTC
TRBD2	TRBV2	.	17	TRBJ2-5	CASTPPGPSGPQETQYF	TGTGCCAGCACTCCCCCGGGGCCTAGCGGGCCTCAAGAGACCCAGTACTTC
TRBD1	TRBV4-2	.	14	TRBJ2-5	CASSQGDSQETQYF	TGTGCCAGCAGCCAAGGGGACAGCCAAGAGACCCAGTACTTC
TRBD1	TRBV7-9	.	16	TRBJ2-7	CASSPAVPGGQGEQYF	TGTGCCAGCAGCCCAGCGGTGCCAGGGGGTCAGGGCGAGCAGTACTTC
TRBD2	TRBV27	once	14	TRBJ2-1	CASSLGTSVNEQFF	TGTGCCAGCAGTTTAGGGACTAGCGTTAATGAGCAGTTCTTC
.	TRBV27	.	15	TRBJ2-1	CASSLLGSLGNEQFF	TGTGCCAGCAGTTTATTGGGCTCCTTGGGCAATGAGCAGTTCTTC
.	TRBV2	.	14	TRBJ1-1	CASSERGVNTEAFF	TGTGCCAGCAGTGAACGAGGCGTGAACACTGAAGCTTTCTTT
TRBD1	TRBV28	few	14	TRBJ2-7	CASRLPGQGGEQYF	TGTGCCAGCAGACTCCCGGGACAGGGTGGCGAGCAGTACTTC